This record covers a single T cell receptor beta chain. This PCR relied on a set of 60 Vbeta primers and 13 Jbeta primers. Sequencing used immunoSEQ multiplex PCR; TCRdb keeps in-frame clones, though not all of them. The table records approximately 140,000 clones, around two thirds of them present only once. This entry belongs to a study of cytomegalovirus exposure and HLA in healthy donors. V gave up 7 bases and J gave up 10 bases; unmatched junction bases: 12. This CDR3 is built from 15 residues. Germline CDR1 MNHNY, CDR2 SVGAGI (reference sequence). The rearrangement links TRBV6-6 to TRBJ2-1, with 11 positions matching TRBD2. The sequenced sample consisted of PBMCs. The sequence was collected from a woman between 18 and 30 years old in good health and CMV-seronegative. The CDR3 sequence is CASTSGTSGRWEQFF. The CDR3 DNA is TGTGCCAGCACCTCAGGAACTAGCGGGAGATGGGAGCAGTTCTTC.